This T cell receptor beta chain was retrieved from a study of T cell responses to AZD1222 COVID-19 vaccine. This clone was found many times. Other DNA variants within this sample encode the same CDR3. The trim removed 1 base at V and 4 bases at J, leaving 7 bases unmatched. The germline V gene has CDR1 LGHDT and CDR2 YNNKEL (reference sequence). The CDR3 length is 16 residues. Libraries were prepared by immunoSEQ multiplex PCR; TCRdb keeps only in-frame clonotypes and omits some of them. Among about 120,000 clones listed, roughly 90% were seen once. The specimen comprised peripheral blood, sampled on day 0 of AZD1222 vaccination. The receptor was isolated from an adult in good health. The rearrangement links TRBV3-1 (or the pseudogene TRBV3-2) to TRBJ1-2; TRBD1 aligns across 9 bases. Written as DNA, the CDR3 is TGTGCCAGCAGCCAAGTGGGGACAGGGAGAGGCTATGGCTACACCTTC. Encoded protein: CASSQVGTGRGYGYTF.